This entry features one T cell receptor (beta chain) sequence. Antigen specificity is unknown. The sample comes from a study of T-cell reconstitution after alpha-beta-depleted transplantation in children. Broader study findings: Approximately two months post-transplant, alpha-beta T cells reportedly originated from several hundred expanded graft clones. Recipient T cells and thymic progenitors that survived gave rise to the high TCRbeta diversity observed at day 60 in some patients. One year post-transplant, T-cell counts and diversity were largely derived from T cells produced anew.

TCRbeta library preparation incorporated unique molecular identifiers. One entry per CDR3 protein results from TCRdb running MiXCR on the PCR reads. The table lists about 610,000 distinct CDR3 sequences, roughly 27% of them singletons. Germline values: CDR1 SGHTA, CDR2 FQGNSA. This CDR3 is 16 amino acids long. Trimming took 2 bases from V and 5 from J, leaving 16 bases between them. This clonotype originated in a boy under two years old with Wiskott-Aldrich syndrome, due to receive a stem cell transplant. The chain combines TRBV7-2 with TRBJ2-1, with D possibly being TRBD1 (6 bases). The sample was PBMCs, taken before TCRalphabeta/CD19-depleted stem cell transplant. CDR3 residues: CASSLTRQAANNEQFF. CDR3 bases: TGTGCCAGCAGCTTAACCCGACAGGCGGCAAACAATGAGCAGTTCTTC.